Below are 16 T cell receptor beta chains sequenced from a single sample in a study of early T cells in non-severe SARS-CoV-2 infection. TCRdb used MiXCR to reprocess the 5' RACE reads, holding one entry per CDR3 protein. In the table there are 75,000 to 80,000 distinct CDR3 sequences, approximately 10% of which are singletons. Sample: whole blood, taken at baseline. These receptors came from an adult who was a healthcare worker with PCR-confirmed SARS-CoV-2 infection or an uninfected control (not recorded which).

The CDR3 reads CASSQGGRSEAFF. The CDR3 DNA reads as TGCGCCAGCAGCCAAGGGGGACGATCTGAAGCTTTCTTT. The rearrangement joins TRBV4-3 to TRBJ1-1, with D tentatively TRBD1 (5 bases). Germline CDR1 reads LGHNA; CDR2 reads YSLEER. V was pared by 1 base and J by 6 bases, with 9 bases between. The CDR3 covers 13 residues.

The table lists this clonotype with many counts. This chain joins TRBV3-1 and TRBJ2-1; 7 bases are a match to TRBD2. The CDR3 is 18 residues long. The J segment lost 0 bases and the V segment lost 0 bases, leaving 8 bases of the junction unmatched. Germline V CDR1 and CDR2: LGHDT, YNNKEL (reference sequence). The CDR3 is CASSQDGRDPISYNEQFF. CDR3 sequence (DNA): TGTGCCAGCAGCCAAGATGGGAGGGATCCTATCTCCTACAATGAGCAGTTCTTC.

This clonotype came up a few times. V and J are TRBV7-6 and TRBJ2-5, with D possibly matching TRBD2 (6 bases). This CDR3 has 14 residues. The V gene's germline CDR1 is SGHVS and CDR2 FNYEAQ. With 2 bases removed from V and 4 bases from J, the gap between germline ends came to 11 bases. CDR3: CASSLSVGGETQYF. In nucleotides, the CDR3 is TGTGCCAGCAGCTTATCGGTCGGGGGAGAGACCCAGTACTTC.

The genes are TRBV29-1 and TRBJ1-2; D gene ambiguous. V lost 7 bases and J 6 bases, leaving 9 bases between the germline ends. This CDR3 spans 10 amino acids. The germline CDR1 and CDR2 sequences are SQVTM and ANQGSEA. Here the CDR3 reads CSGWADGYTF. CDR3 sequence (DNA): TGCAGCGGGTGGGCTGATGGCTACACCTTC.

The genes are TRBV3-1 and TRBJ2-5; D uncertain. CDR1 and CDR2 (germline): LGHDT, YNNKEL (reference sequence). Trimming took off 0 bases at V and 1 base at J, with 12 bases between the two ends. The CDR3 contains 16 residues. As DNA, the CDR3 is TGTGCCAGCAGCCAAGATGGGGTTTTGCCCCAAGAGACCCAGTACTTC. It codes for CASSQDGVLPQETQYF.

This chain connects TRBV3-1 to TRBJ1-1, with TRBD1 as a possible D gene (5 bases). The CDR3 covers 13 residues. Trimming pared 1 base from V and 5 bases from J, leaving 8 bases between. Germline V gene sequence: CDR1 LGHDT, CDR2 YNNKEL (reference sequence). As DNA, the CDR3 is TGTGCCAGCAGCCAAGGGGGGAAAACTGAAGCTTTCTTT. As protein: CASSQGGKTEAFF.

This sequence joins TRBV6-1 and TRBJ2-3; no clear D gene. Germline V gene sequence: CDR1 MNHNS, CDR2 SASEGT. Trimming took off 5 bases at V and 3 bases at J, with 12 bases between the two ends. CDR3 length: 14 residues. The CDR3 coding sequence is TGTGCCAGCAGTCCCCCTCTGGGGACAGATACGCAGTATTTT. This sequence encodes CASSPPLGTDTQYF.

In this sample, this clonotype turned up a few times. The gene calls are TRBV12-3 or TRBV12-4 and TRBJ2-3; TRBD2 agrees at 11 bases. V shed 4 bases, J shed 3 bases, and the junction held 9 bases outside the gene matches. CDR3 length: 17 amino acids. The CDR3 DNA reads TGTGCCAGCAGTTCAATGACTAGCGGGGTCCTTACAGATACGCAGTATTTT. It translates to CASSSMTSGVLTDTQYF.

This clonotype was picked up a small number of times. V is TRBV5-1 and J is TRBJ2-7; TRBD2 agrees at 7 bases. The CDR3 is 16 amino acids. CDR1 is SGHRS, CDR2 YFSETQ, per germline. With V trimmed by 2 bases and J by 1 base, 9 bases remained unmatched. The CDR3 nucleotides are TGCGCCAGCAGCTTATGGGGGGGTGCAGTGTCCTACGAGCAGTACTTC. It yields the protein CASSLWGGAVSYEQYF. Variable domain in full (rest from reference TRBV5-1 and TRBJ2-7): KAGVTQTPRYLIKTRGQQVTLSCSPISGHRSVSWYQQTPGQGLQFLFEYFSETQRNKGNFPGRFSGRQFSNSRSEMNVSTLELGDSALYLCASSLWGGAVSYEQYFGPGTRLTVT.

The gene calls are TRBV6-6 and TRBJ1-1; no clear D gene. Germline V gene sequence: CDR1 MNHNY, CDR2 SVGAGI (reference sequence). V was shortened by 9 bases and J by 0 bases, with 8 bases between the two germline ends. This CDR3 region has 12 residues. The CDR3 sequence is CASGLMNTEAFF. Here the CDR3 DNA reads TGTGCCAGTGGTCTGATGAACACTGAAGCTTTCTTT.

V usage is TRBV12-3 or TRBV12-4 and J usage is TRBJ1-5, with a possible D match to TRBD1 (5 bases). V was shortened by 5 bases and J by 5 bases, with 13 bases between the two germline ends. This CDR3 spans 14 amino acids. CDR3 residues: CASSNSGLHQPQHF. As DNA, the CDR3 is TGTGCCAGCAGTAACTCAGGGCTACATCAGCCCCAGCATTTT.

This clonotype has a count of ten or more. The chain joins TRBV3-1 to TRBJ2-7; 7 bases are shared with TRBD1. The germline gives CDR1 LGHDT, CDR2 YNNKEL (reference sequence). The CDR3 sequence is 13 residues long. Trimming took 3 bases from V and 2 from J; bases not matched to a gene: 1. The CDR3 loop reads CASSQGTAYEQYF. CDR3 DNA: TGTGCCAGCAGCCAGGGGACAGCCTACGAGCAGTACTTC.

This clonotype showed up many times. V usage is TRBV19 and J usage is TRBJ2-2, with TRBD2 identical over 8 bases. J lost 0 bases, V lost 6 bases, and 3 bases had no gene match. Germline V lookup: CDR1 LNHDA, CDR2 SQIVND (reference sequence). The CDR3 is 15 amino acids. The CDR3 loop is CASRRGVANTGELFF. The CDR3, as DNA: TGTGCCAGTAGGCGGGGGGTCGCGAACACCGGGGAGCTGTTTTTT.

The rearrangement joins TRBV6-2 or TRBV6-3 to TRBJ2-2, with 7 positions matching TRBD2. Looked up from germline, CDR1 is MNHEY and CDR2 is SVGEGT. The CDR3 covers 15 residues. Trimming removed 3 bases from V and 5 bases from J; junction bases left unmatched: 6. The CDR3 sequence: CASSYASGGTGELFF. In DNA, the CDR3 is TGTGCCAGCAGTTATGCTAGCGGAGGGACCGGGGAGCTGTTTTTT.

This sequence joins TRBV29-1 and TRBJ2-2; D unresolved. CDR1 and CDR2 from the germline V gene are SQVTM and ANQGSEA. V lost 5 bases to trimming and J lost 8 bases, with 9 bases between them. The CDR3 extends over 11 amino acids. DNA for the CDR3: TGCAGCGTTAAAAACCAGGGGGAGCTGTTTTTT. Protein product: CSVKNQGELFF.

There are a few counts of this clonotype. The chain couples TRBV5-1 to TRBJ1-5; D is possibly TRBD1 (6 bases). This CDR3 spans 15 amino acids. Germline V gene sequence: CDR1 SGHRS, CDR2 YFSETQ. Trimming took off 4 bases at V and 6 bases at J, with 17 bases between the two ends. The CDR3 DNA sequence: TGCGCCAGCAGCGCCCTTGCAGGGGAGGGTCAGCCCCAGCATTTT. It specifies CASSALAGEGQPQHF. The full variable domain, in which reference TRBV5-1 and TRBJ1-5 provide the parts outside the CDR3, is KAGVTQTPRYLIKTRGQQVTLSCSPISGHRSVSWYQQTPGQGLQFLFEYFSETQRNKGNFPGRFSGRQFSNSRSEMNVSTLELGDSALYLCASSALAGEGQPQHFGDGTRLSIL.